Sequencing of this T cell receptor (beta chain) was carried out in a study of graft-versus-host responses after intestinal transplantation. On this clone itself: Its antigen is not known.

General observations from the study: The study found high graft-versus-host to host-versus-graft clonal ratios in allografts of patients with graft-donor T cell macrochimerism.

Measured with immunoSEQ multiplex PCR; TCRdb has only the in-frame clones, and not every one. The top ten hold approximately 0.1% of the sample, which has roughly 75,000 clones, 90% to 95% seen once. From germline, CDR1 is ENHRY and CDR2 SYGVKD. The CDR3 is 17 residues long. The junction had 5 bases not matched to a gene; V was cut back by 3 bases and J by 0 bases. The clonotype was recovered from a human donor who received an intestinal transplant. Sequenced here: unstimulated CD4+ T cells sorted from spleen or lymph node cells, sampled before intestinal transplant. The chain recombines TRBV10-3 with TRBJ2-1; 10 bases match TRBD2. The chain's CDR3 is CAISDRLAGDSYNEQFF. The CDR3 DNA is TGTGCCATCAGTGACCGGCTAGCGGGGGACTCCTACAATGAGCAGTTCTTC.